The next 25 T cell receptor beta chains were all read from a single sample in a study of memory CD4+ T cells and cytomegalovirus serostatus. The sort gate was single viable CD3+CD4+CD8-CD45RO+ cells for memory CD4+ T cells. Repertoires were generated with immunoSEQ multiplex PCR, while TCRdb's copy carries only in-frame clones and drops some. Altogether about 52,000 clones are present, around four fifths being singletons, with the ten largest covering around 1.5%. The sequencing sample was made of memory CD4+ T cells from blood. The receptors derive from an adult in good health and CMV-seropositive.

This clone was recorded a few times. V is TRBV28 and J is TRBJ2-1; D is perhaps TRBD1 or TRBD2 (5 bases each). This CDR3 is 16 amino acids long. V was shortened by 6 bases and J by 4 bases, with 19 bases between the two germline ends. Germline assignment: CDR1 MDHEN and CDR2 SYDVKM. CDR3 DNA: TGTGCCAGCAGGGGGGATTCGGGGCGTCAATACAATGAGCAGTTCTTC. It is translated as CASRGDSGRQYNEQFF.

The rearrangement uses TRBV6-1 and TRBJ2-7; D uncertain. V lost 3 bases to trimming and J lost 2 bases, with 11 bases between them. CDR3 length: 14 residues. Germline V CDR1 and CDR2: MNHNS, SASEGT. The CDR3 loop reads CASSEATEAYEQYF. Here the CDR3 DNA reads TGTGCCAGCAGTGAGGCGACGGAAGCCTACGAGCAGTACTTC.

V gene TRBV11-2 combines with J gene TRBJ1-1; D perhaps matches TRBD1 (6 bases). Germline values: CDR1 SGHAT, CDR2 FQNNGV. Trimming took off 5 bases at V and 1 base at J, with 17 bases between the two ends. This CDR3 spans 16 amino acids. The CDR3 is CASSHISPGANTEAFF. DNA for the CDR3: TGTGCCAGCAGCCACATCTCCCCAGGGGCGAACACTGAAGCTTTCTTT.

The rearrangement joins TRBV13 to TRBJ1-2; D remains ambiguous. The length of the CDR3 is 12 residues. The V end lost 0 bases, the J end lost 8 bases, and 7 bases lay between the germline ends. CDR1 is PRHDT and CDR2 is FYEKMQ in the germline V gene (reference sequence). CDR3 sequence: CASSLGPSGYTF. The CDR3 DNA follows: TGTGCCAGCAGCTTAGGGCCCTCCGGCTACACCTTC.

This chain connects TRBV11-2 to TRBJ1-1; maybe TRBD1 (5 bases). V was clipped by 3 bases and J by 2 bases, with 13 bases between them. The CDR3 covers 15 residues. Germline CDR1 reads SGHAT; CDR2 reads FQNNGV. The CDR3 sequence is CASSLSGVGNTEAFF. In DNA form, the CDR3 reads TGTGCCAGCAGCTTGTCGGGGGTGGGAAACACTGAAGCTTTCTTT.

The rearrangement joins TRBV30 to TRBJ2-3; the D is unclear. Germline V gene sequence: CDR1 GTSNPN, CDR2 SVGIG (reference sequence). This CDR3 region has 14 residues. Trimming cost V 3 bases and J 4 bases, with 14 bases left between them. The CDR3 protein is CAWRSRANSDTQYF. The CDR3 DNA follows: TGTGCCTGGAGGTCTCGAGCTAACTCAGATACGCAGTATTTT.

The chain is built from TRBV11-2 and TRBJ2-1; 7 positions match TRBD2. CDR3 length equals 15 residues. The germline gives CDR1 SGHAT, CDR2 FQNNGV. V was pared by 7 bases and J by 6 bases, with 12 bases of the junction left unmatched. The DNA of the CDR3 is TGTGCCAGCAAACCCCGGGAGGCTCCTACCAATGAGCAGTTCTTC. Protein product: CASKPREAPTNEQFF. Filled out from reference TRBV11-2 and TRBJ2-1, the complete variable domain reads EAGVAQSPRYKIIEKRQSVAFWCNPISGHATLYWYQQILGQGPKLLIQFQNNGVVDDSQLPKDRFSAERLKGVDSTLKIQPAKLEDSAVYLCASKPREAPTNEQFFGPGTRLTVL.

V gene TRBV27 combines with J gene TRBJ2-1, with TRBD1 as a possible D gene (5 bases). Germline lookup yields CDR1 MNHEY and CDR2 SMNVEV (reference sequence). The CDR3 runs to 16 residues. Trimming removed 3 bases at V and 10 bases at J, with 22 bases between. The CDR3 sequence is CASSFAGRPFRQEQFF. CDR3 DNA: TGTGCCAGCAGTTTTGCAGGGCGACCCTTTAGACAAGAGCAGTTCTTC.

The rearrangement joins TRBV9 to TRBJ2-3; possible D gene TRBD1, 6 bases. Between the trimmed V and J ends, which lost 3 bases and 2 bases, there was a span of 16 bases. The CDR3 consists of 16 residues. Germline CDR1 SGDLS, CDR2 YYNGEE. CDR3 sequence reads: CASSEGVGGTTDTQYF. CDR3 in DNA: TGTGCCAGCAGCGAGGGGGTAGGCGGAACCACAGATACGCAGTATTTT.

CDR3 nucleotides: TGTGCCACCAGCAGGGGGGATCAGCGGGACCAAGAGACCCAGTACTTC. This encodes CATSRGDQRDQETQYF. The genes are TRBV15 and TRBJ2-5; weak D call: TRBD2 (6 bases). Germline CDR1 and CDR2: LNHNV and YYDKDF (reference sequence). The CDR3 is 16 residues long. The V gene lost 3 bases and the J gene lost 0 bases, with 14 bases spanning the gap. Full variable domain (missing parts from reference TRBV15 and TRBJ2-5): DAMVIQNPRYQVTQFGKPVTLSCSQTLNHNVMYWYQQKSSQAPKLLFHYYDKDFNNEADTPDNFQSRRPNTSFCFLDIRSPGLGDTAMYLCATSRGDQRDQETQYFGPGTRLLVL.

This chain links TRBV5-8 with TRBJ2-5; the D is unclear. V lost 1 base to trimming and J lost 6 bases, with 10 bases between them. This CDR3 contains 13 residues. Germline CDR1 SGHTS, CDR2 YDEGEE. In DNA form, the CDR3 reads TGTGCCAGCAGCTTGAGCGCGGTACAGACCCAGTACTTC. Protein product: CASSLSAVQTQYF.

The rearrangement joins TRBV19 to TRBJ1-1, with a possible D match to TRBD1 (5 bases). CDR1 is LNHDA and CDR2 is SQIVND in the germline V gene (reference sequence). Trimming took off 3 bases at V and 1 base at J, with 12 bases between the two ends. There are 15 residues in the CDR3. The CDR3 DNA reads TGTGCCAGTAGTATGGGGAGGGGCGCGAACACTGAAGCTTTCTTT. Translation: CASSMGRGANTEAFF.

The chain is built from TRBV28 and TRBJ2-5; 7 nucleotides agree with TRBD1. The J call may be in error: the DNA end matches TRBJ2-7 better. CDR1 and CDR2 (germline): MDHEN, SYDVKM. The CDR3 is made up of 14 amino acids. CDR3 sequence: CASRPGQARGEQYF. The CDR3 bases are TGTGCCAGCAGGCCAGGACAGGCCCGGGGCGAGCAGTACTTC.

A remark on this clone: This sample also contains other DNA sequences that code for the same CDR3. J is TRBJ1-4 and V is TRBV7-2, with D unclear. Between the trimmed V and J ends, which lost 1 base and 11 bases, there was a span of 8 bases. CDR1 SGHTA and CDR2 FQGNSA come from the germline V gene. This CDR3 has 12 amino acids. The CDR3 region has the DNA TGTGCCAGCAGCTTAGATCGGGAGAAACTGTTTTTT. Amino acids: CASSLDREKLFF.

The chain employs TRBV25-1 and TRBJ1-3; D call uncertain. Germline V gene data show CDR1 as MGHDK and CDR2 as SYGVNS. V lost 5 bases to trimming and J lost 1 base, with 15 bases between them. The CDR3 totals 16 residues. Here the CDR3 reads CASSISISGSGNTIYF. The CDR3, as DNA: TGTGCCAGCAGTATATCGATTAGTGGGTCTGGAAACACCATATATTTT.

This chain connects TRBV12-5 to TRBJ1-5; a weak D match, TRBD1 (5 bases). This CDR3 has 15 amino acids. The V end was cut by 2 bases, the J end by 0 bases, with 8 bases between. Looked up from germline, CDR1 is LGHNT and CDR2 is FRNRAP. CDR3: CASGLNTGSNQPQHF. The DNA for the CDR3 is TGTGCTAGTGGTTTGAATACAGGTAGCAATCAGCCCCAGCATTTT.

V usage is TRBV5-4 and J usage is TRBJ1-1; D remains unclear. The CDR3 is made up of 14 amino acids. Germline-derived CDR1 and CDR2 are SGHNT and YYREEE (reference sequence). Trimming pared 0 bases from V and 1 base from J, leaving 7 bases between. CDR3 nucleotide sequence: TGTGCCAGCAGCTTGGGACCGAAGAACACTGAAGCTTTCTTT. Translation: CASSLGPKNTEAFF.

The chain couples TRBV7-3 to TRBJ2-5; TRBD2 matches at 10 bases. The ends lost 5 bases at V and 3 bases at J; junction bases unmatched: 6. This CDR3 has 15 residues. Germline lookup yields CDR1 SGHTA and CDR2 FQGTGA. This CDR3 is CASSPGLALKETQYF. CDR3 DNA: TGTGCCAGCAGCCCGGGACTAGCGTTAAAAGAGACCCAGTACTTC.

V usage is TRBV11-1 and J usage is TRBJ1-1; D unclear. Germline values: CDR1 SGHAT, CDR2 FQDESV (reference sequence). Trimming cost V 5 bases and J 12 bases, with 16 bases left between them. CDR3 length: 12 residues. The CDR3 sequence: CASSRNREDPFF. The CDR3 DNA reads TGTGCCAGCAGCCGTAATCGGGAGGACCCTTTCTTT. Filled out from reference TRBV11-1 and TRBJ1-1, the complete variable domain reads EAEVAQSPRYKITEKSQAVAFWCDPISGHATLYWYRQILGQGPELLVQFQDESVVDDSQLPKDRFSAERLKGVDSTLKIQPAELGDSAMYLCASSRNREDPFFGQGTRLTVV.

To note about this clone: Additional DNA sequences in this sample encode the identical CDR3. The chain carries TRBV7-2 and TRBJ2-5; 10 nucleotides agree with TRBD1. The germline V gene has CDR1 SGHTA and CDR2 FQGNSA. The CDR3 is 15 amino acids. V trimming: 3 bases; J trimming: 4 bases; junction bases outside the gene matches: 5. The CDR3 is CASSFWTGGGETQYF. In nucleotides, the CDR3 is TGTGCCAGCAGCTTCTGGACAGGGGGTGGAGAGACCCAGTACTTC.

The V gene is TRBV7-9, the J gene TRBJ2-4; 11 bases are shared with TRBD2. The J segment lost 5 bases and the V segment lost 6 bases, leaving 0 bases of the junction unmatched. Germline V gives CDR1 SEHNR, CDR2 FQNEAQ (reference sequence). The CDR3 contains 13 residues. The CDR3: CASRLAGENIQYF. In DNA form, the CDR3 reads TGTGCCAGCAGACTAGCGGGGGAAAACATTCAGTACTTC. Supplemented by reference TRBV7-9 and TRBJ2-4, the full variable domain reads DTGVSQNPRHKITKRGQNVTFRCDPISEHNRLYWYRQTLGQGPEFLTYFQNEAQLEKSRLLSDRFSAERPKGSFSTLEIQRTEQGDSAMYLCASRLAGENIQYFGAGTRLSVL.

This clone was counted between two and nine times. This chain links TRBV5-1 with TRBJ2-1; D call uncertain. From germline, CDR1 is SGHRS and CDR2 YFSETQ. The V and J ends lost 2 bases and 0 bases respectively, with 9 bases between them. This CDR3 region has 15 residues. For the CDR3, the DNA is TGCGCCAGCAGCTTTGTGGTGGGCTCCTACAATGAGCAGTTCTTC. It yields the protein CASSFVVGSYNEQFF.

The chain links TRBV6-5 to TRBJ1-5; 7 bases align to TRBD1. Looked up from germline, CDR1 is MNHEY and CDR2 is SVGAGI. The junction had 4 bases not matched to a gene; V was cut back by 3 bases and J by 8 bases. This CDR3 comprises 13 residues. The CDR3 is CASSYGGGKPQHF. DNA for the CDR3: TGTGCCAGCAGTTATGGAGGGGGCAAGCCCCAGCATTTT.

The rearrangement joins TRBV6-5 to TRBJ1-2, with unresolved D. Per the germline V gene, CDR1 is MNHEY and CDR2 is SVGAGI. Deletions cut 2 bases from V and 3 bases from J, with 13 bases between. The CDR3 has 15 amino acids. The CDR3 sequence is CASSYGTSADYGYTF. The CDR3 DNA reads TGTGCCAGCAGTTACGGTACTTCGGCCGACTATGGCTACACCTTC.

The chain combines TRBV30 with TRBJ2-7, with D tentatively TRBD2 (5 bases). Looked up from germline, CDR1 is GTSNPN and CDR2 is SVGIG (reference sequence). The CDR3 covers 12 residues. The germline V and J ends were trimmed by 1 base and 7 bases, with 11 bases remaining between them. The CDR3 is CAWSATRGEQYF. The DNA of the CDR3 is TGTGCCTGGAGTGCAACCCGAGGGGAGCAGTACTTC.